This is a list of T cell receptor beta chains from one sample in a study of neoadjuvant anti-PD-1 for oral cavity cancer. Libraries were prepared by immunoSEQ multiplex PCR; TCRdb keeps only in-frame clonotypes and omits some of them. Among 55,000 to 80,000 clones listed, around four fifths were seen once. The material sequenced was PBMCs, taken before nivolumab (anti-PD-1) treatment. These receptors were taken from a person aged 35-79 years with oral cavity squamous cell carcinoma. CDR3s include the opening cysteine and the closing phenylalanine or tryptophan. D genes are given only for firm matches. The size field is filled for only some rows; it gives once, few, many or a size class.

-	TRBV5-6	TRBJ2-7	TRBD2	TGTGCCAGCAGCAAGACTAGCGGGGGGGCCTCGTACGAGCAGTACTTC	CASSKTSGGASYEQYF
-	TRBV9	TRBJ2-1	-	TGTGCCAGCAGCGTAGAGGGGGCTAGCGTCGAGCAGTTCTTC	CASSVEGASVEQFF
-	TRBV10-1	TRBJ2-5	TRBD1	TGCGCCAGCAGTAGGGGACAGCAAGAGACCCAGTACTTC	CASSRGQQETQYF
-	TRBV7-8	TRBJ1-1	-	TGTGCCAGCAGCCCCAGACAGATCGGGGCGACCACTGAAGCTTTCTTT	CASSPRQIGATTEAFF
-	TRBV15	TRBJ1-1	TRBD1	TGTGCCACCAGTCCGATGGGGTATGGGGACAGGTTAGAAGCTTTCTTT	CATSPMGYGDRLEAFF
-	TRBV6-5	TRBJ2-5	-	TGTGCCAGCAGGGGTTCGGGGGAGACCCAGTACTTC	CASRGSGETQYF
few	TRBV12-5	TRBJ1-1	TRBD1	TGTGCTAGTGGTTTGGTACGGCCAGGGGGTGACACTGAAGCTTTCTTT	CASGLVRPGGDTEAFF
-	TRBV19	TRBJ2-3	TRBD1	TGTGCCAGTAGTATGCGGGACAGGGTTGCAGATACGCAGTATTTT	CASSMRDRVADTQYF
-	TRBV30	TRBJ1-6	TRBD1	TGTGCCTGGAGCCGGGACAGTTCACTCCTCCACTTT	CAWSRDSSLLHF
-	TRBV7-9	TRBJ2-1	-	TGTGCCAGCAGACGAGCGGATAATGAGCAGTTCTTC	CASRRADNEQFF
-	TRBV2	TRBJ1-4	-	TGTGCCAGCAGTGAATCTCGAGTTGGTGAAAAACTGTTTTTT	CASSESRVGEKLFF
few	TRBV7-8	TRBJ1-5	-	TGTGCCAGCAGCTTTCAGAGACTAAGACCAGGGTATCAGCCCCAGCATTTT	CASSFQRLRPGYQPQHF
few	TRBV2	TRBJ2-7	TRBD2	TGTGCCAGCAAAAACCTCCGGACTAGCGACTCCTACGAGCAGTACTTC	CASKNLRTSDSYEQYF
-	TRBV19	TRBJ1-3	-	TGTGCCAGTAGTATAGATCGGGGAGGGCTCGGAAACACCATATATTTT	CASSIDRGGLGNTIYF
-	TRBV5-6	TRBJ2-5	-	TGTGCCAGCAGCTTGGTTGCGACGTACCAAGAGACCCAGTACTTC	CASSLVATYQETQYF
-	TRBV27	TRBJ2-3	-	TGTGCCAGCAGCCTGGACACTGGGTGGGGTACGCAGTATTTT	CASSLDTGWGTQYF
-	TRBV5-1	TRBJ2-5	TRBD2	TGCGCCAGCAGCTTGGGTTACGGGGGGTCCGTAGAGACCCAGTACTTC	CASSLGYGGSVETQYF
-	TRBV19	TRBJ1-1	-	TGTGCCAGTAGTATGGCCGGGGCTCAAGGTATGAACACTGAAGCTTTCTTT	CASSMAGAQGMNTEAFF
-	TRBV14	TRBJ1-1	-	TGTGCCAGCAGCCAAGACCCCACCGAAGGGGCTTTCTTT	CASSQDPTEGAFF
-	TRBV29-1	TRBJ2-7	-	TGCAGCGTTCTTCTTGAGGGCGGAGTCTACGAGCAGTACTTC	CSVLLEGGVYEQYF
-	TRBV7-8	TRBJ1-1	TRBD1	TGTGCCAGCAGCCTTCTGAGACAGGGAGGGAGTACTGAAGCTTTCTTT	CASSLLRQGGSTEAFF
-	TRBV10-2	TRBJ1-5	-	TGCGCCAGCAGTGGGGCAGGGGGCAATCAGCCCCAGCATTTT	CASSGAGGNQPQHF
-	TRBV19	TRBJ2-3	-	TGTGCCAGTAGTATAGATCTGTCGGGCACAGATACGCAGTATTTT	CASSIDLSGTDTQYF
-	TRBV6-1	TRBJ1-5	-	TGTGCCAGCAGCCCCTTAGGGCAGGTTCAGCCCCAGCATTTT	CASSPLGQVQPQHF
-	TRBV7-6	TRBJ2-1	TRBD2	TGTGCCAGCAGCTCCTTGCCGGGACTAGCGGGAGGGAATGAGCAGTTCTTC	CASSSLPGLAGGNEQFF
-	TRBV11-2	TRBJ2-1	-	TGTGCCAGCAGCTTATGGGGGAATGAGCAGTTCTTC	CASSLWGNEQFF
-	TRBV21-1	TRBJ1-2	-	TGTGCCAGCAGCAAAGAATGGGGCTATGGCTACACCTTC	CASSKEWGYGYTF
-	TRBV30	TRBJ1-1	-	TGTGCCTGGAGGTATAGTATGTTCACTGAAGCTTTCTTT	CAWRYSMFTEAFF
-	TRBV28	TRBJ2-7	-	TGTGCCAGCAGAGCCTACATGACATCCTACGAGCAGTACTTC	CASRAYMTSYEQYF
-	TRBV10-3	TRBJ1-2	TRBD1	TGTGCCATCAGTGAGTCGAAGGGGGCGCCTGACTATGGCTACACCTTC	CAISESKGAPDYGYTF
-	TRBV7-8	TRBJ2-5	-	TGTGCCAGCAGCGGCAGAGATAGGGCAGAGACCCAGTACTTC	CASSGRDRAETQYF
-	TRBV6-1	TRBJ1-3	TRBD1	TGTGCCAGCAGTGCACTACAGGGGAGGAGTGGAAACACCATATATTTT	CASSALQGRSGNTIYF
once	TRBV27	TRBJ2-1	TRBD2	TGTGCCAGCAGCCATGTCTCGCTAGCGGGATATAAGCTCTCCTACAATGAGCAGTTCTTC	CASSHVSLAGYKLSYNEQFF
-	TRBV2	TRBJ2-1	TRBD2	TGTGCCAGCAGGGCCCGAGTGCTAGCGGGTACCCGACTGATCTACAATGAGCAGTTCTTC	CASRARVLAGTRLIYNEQFF
-	TRBV11-2	TRBJ2-7	-	TGTGCCAGCAGTTTCCCACCTATTGGCTACGAGCAGTACTTC	CASSFPPIGYEQYF
few	TRBV27	TRBJ2-7	TRBD1	TGTGCCAGCAGTCCCTATTCCGGGACAGGGACGGTTGAGCAGTACTTC	CASSPYSGTGTVEQYF
-	TRBV5-4	TRBJ2-6	-	TGTGCCAGCAGCTTGGGCGGGACCGGGGCCAACGTCCTGACTTTC	CASSLGGTGANVLTF
few	TRBV6-5	TRBJ2-2	-	TGTGCCAGCAGTACAAGGGTTCTCGGGGAGCTGTTTTTT	CASSTRVLGELFF
-	TRBV6-6	TRBJ1-1	-	TGTGCCAGCAAAGGGGCAGGGTGGGATACTGAAGCTTTCTTT	CASKGAGWDTEAFF
-	TRBV2	TRBJ1-5	-	TGTGCCAGCGTAAGGTCCCGGGAGCCAAATCAGCCCCAGCATTTT	CASVRSREPNQPQHF
few	TRBV19	TRBJ1-1	-	TGTGCCAGTAGTATAGATCGGGGCGTTGTGAACACTGAAGCTTTCTTT	CASSIDRGVVNTEAFF